The clone carrying this TCR beta chain was observed a few times. The antigen is not known. V was pared by 1 base and J by 1 base, with 17 bases between. The germline V gene has CDR1 SGHTA and CDR2 FQGNSA. The CDR3 extends over 17 amino acids. This record comes from a study of T cell repertoires in cytomegalovirus infection. Broader study findings: Dominating the ex vivo response were HLA-C-restricted CMV-specific TCR beta clonotypes.

Via MiXCR, TCRdb re-called the reads, giving one row per CDR3 protein. The sample lists approximately 600,000 distinct CDR3 sequences; 40% were seen once. This clonotype was obtained from a human donor in good health (CMV status not recorded). Some clones in this sample may be carry-over from other donors' samples. The starting material was cultured PBMCs, obtained from culture after CMV antigen stimulation. The V call is TRBV7-2, the J call TRBJ2-7; D is uncertain. Here the CDR3 DNA reads TGTGCCAGCAGCTTAGTCGGGTCGGGTAGGGCTTCCTACGAGCAGTACTTC. Translation: CASSLVGSGRASYEQYF.